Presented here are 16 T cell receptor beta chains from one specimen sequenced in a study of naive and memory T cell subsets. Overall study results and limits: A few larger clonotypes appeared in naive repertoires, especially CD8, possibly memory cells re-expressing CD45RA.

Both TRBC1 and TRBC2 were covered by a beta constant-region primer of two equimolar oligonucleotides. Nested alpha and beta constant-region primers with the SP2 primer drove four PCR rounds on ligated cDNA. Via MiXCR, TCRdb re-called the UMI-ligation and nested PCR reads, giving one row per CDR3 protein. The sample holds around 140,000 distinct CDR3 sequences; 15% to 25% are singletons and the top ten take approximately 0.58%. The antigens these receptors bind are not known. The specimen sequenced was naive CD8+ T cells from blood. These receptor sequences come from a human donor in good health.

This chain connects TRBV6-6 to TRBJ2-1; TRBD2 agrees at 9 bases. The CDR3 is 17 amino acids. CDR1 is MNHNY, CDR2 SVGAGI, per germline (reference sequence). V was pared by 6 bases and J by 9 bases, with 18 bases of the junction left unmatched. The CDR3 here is CASSEIPGLAGHSEQFF. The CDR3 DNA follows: TGTGCCAGCAGCGAGATCCCGGGACTAGCTGGTCACAGTGAGCAGTTCTTC.

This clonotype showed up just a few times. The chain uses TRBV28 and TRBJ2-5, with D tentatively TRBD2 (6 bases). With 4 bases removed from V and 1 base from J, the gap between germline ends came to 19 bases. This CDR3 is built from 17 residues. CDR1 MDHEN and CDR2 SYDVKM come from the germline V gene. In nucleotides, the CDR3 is TGTGCCAGCAGTTCCCCAGACCGGGACGGGAGCCAAGAGACCCAGTACTTC. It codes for CASSSPDRDGSQETQYF.

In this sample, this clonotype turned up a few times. CDR3 protein: CASSWTGGSDSPLHF. The CDR3 region has the DNA TGCGCCAGCAGCTGGACAGGGGGCTCGGATTCACCCCTCCACTTT. The rearrangement uses TRBV4-1 and TRBJ1-6, with TRBD1 matching over 11 bases. Germline V lookup: CDR1 MGHRA, CDR2 YSYEKL. There are 15 residues in the CDR3. With 5 bases clipped from V and 8 bases from J, the junction kept 5 bases outside the gene matches.

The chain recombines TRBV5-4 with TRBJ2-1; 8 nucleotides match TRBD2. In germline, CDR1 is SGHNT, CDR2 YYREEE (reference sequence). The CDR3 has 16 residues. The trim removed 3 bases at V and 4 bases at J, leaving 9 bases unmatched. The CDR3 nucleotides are TGTGCCAGCAGCTCACCGGCCGGGACTAGTTACAATGAGCAGTTCTTC. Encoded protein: CASSSPAGTSYNEQFF.

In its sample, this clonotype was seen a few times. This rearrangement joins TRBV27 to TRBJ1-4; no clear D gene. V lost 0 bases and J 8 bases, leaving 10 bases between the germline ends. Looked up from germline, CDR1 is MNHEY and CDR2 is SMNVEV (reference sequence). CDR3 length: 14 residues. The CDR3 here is CASSLSLTYEKLFF. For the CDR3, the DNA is TGTGCCAGCAGTTTATCCCTGACGTACGAAAAACTGTTTTTT. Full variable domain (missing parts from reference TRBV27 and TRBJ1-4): EAQVTQNPRYLITVTGKKLTVTCSQNMNHEYMSWYRQDPGLGLRQIYYSMNVEVTDKGDVPEGYKVSRKEKRNFPLILESPSPNQTSLYFCASSLSLTYEKLFFGSGTQLSVL.

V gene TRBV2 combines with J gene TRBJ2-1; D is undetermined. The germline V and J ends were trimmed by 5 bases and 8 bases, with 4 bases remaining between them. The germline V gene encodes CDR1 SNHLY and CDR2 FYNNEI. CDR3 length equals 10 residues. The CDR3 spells CASSMYEQFF. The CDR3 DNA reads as TGTGCCAGCAGTATGTATGAGCAGTTCTTC.

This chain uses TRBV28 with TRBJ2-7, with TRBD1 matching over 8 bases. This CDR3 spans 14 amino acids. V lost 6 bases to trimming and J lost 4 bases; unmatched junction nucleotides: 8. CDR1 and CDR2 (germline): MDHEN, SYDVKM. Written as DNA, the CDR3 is TGTGCCAGCAGATACCAGGGGGCTATATACGAGCAGTACTTC. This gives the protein CASRYQGAIYEQYF.

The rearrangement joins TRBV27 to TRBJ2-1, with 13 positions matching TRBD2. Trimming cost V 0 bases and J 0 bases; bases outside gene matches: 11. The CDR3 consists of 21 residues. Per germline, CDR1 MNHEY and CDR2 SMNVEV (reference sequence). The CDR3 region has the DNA TGTGCCAGCAGTTTATCGGGACTAGCGGGAATAGAGACCAGCTCCTACAATGAGCAGTTCTTC. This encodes CASSLSGLAGIETSSYNEQFF.

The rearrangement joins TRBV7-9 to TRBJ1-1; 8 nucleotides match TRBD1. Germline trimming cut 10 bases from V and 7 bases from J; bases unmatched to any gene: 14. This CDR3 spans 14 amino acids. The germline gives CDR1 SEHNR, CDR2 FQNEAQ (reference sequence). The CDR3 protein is CAILSPGTGGEAFF. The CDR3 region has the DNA TGTGCCATCCTTAGCCCGGGGACAGGTGGTGAAGCTTTCTTT.

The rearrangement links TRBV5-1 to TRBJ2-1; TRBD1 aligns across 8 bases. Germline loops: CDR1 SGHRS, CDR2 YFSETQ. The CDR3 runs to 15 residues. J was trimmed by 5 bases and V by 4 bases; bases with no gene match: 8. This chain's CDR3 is CASSHDRGADNEQFF. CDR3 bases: TGCGCCAGCAGCCACGACAGGGGTGCAGACAATGAGCAGTTCTTC.

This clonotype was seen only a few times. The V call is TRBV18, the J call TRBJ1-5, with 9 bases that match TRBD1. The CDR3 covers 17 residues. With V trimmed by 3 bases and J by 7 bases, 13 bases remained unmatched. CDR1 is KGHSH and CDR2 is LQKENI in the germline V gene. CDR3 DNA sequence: TGTGCCAGCTCACCGGAACCGGGACAGGGAGTAGGGCAGCCCCAGCATTTT. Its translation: CASSPEPGQGVGQPQHF.

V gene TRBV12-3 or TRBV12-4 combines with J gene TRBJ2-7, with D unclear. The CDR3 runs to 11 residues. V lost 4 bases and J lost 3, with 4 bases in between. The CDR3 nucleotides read TGTGCCAGCAGTTCGATCTACGAGCAGTACTTC. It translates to CASSSIYEQYF.

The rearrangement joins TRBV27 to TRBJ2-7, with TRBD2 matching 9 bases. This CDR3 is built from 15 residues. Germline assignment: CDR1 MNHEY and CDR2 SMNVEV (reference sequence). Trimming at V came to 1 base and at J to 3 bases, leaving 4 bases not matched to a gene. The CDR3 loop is CASSLYSGSLYEQYF. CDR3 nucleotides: TGTGCCAGCAGTTTATATAGCGGGAGCCTCTACGAGCAGTACTTC.

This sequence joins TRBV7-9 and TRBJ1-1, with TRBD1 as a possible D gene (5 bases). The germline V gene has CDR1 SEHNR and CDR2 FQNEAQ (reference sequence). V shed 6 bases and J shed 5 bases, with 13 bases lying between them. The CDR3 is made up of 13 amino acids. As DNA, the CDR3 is TGTGCCAGCAGTATCTACGGGGGTACTGAAGCTTTCTTT. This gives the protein CASSIYGGTEAFF. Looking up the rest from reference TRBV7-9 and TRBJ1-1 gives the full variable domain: DTGVSQNPRHKITKRGQNVTFRCDPISEHNRLYWYRQTLGQGPEFLTYFQNEAQLEKSRLLSDRFSAERPKGSFSTLEIQRTEQGDSAMYLCASSIYGGTEAFFGQGTRLTVV.

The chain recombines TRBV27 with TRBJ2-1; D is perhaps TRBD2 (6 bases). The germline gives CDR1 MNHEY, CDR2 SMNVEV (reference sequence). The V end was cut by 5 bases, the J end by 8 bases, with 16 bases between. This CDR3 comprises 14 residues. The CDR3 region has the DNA TGTGCCAGCAGTCAGGGACTCGGTGGAGATGAGCAGTTCTTC. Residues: CASSQGLGGDEQFF.

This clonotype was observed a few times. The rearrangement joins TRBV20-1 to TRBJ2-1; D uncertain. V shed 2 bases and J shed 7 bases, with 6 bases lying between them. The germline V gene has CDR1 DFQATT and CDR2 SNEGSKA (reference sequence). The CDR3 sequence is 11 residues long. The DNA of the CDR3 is TGCAGTGCTAGAAAGACAAATGAGCAGTTCTTC. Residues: CSARKTNEQFF.